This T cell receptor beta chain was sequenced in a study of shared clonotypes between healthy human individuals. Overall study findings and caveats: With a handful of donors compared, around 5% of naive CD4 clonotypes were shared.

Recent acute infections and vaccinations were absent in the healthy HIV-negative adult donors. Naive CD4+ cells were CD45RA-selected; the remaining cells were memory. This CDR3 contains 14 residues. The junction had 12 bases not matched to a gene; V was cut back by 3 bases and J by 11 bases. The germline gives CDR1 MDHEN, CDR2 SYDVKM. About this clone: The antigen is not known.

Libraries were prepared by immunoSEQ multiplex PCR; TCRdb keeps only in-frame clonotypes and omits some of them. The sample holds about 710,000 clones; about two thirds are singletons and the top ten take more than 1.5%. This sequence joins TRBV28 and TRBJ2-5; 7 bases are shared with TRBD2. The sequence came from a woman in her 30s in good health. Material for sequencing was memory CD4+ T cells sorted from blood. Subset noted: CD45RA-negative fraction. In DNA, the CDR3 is TGTGCCAGCAGTTTCCAGCGGGACTTCTCACAGCAGTACTTC. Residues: CASSFQRDFSQQYF. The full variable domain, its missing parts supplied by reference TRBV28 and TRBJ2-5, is DVKVTQSSRYLVKRTGEKVFLECVQDMDHENMFWYRQDPGLGLRLIYFSYDVKMKEKGDIPEGYSVSREKKERFSLILESASTNQTSMYLCASSFQRDFSQQYFGPGTRLLVL.